Shown below are 15 T cell receptor beta chains from a single sample sequenced in a study of identical twins. TCRdb ran MiXCR on the 5' RACE reads and lists one entry per CDR3 protein. The sample yields 1.5 million to 2 million distinct CDR3 sequences, roughly 35% seen once. Sequencing was performed on cord blood. These receptors all come from a newborn girl in good health.

A single count supports this clonotype. V usage is TRBV12-3 or TRBV12-4 and J usage is TRBJ2-7, with 9 bases matching TRBD1. J gave up 3 bases and V 3 bases, and 6 bases lay outside the gene matches. The CDR3 is made up of 15 amino acids. This CDR3 is CASSLRQGGLYEQYF. CDR3 sequence (DNA): TGTGCCAGCAGTTTGCGACAGGGGGGTCTCTACGAGCAGTACTTC.

The rearrangement joins TRBV28 to TRBJ2-7; 9 bases line up with TRBD2. With 5 bases clipped from V and 5 bases from J, the junction kept 13 bases outside the gene matches. CDR1 is MDHEN, CDR2 SYDVKM, per germline. This CDR3 has 16 residues. For the CDR3, the DNA is TGTGCCAGCAGTCTAGAAGGACTAGCGAACCTCGACGAGCAGTACTTC. Residues: CASSLEGLANLDEQYF.

The chain employs TRBV3-1 and TRBJ2-1, with no clear D. Germline V gives CDR1 LGHDT, CDR2 YNNKEL (reference sequence). The CDR3 has 15 residues. V lost 3 bases and J lost 0, with 9 bases in between. CDR3 amino acids: CASSHWPISYNEQFF. CDR3 coding DNA: TGTGCCAGCAGCCATTGGCCAATCTCCTACAATGAGCAGTTCTTC.

The rearrangement uses TRBV24-1 and TRBJ2-3; D gene ambiguous. V gave up 4 bases and J gave up 1 base, with 8 bases separating them. CDR1 and CDR2 from the germline V gene are KGHDR and SFDVKD. This CDR3 region has 14 residues. CDR3 nucleotide sequence: TGTGCCACCAGTGACCGAACGGGCACAGATACGCAGTATTTT. It translates to CATSDRTGTDTQYF.

The chain employs TRBV6-6 and TRBJ1-2; D gene ambiguous. This CDR3 comprises 12 residues. From germline, CDR1 is MNHNY and CDR2 SVGAGI (reference sequence). V dropped 2 bases and J dropped 8 bases, with 9 bases sitting between them. CDR3 nucleotide sequence: TGTGCCAGCAGTTACGAGGGAAAAGGCTACACCTTC. Translation gives CASSYEGKGYTF.

V and J are TRBV4-1 and TRBJ2-3; tentative D call: TRBD1 (6 bases). The germline V gene has CDR1 MGHRA and CDR2 YSYEKL. The CDR3 is made up of 16 amino acids. Deletions cut 1 base from V and 5 bases from J, with 16 bases between. Here the CDR3 reads CASSQVGGWVLDTQYF. In DNA form, the CDR3 reads TGCGCCAGCAGCCAAGTTGGGGGCTGGGTATTAGATACGCAGTATTTT.

This clonotype has only a few counts. The chain is built from TRBV4-1 and TRBJ2-3, with TRBD1 as a possible D gene (6 bases). Germline assignment: CDR1 MGHRA and CDR2 YSYEKL. Trimming removed 3 bases from V and 4 bases from J, with 14 bases in between. This CDR3 is 15 amino acids long. The CDR3: CASSQVPGASDTQYF. The CDR3 DNA reads TGCGCCAGCAGCCAGGTACCAGGGGCTTCAGATACGCAGTATTTT.

V is TRBV11-2 and J is TRBJ2-3; TRBD2 is a possible D gene (6 bases). This CDR3 has 15 amino acids. The germline V gene has CDR1 SGHAT and CDR2 FQNNGV. With 1 base removed from V and 6 bases from J, the gap between germline ends came to 14 bases. The CDR3 nucleotides read TGTGCCAGCAGCTTAGGTGGTGGCAGCGGGGATACGCAGTATTTT. It codes for CASSLGGGSGDTQYF.

The chain's CDR3 is CASALSEGAYEQYF. The CDR3 region has the DNA TGTGCCAGCGCTTTGTCGGAGGGGGCCTACGAGCAGTACTTC. The chain employs TRBV9 and TRBJ2-4; perhaps D is TRBD1 or TRBD2 (6 bases each). With the DNA end fitting TRBJ2-7 better, the J assignment may be wrong. The germline V gene has CDR1 SGDLS and CDR2 YYNGEE. The CDR3 is made up of 14 amino acids.

V and J are TRBV28 and TRBJ2-7; the D gene is possibly TRBD2 (6 bases). The CDR3 totals 14 residues. The germline V gene encodes CDR1 MDHEN and CDR2 SYDVKM. Trimming cost V 4 bases and J 3 bases, with 13 bases left between them. The chain's CDR3 is CASSWRGNIYEQYF. The CDR3 region has the DNA TGTGCCAGCAGTTGGCGCGGGAACATCTACGAGCAGTACTTC.

This clonotype appeared a few times. The chain recombines TRBV20-1 with TRBJ1-4, with D perhaps TRBD1 (5 bases). Germline V gene lookup returns CDR1 DFQATT and CDR2 SNEGSKA (reference sequence). The CDR3 contains 11 residues. V was pared by 8 bases and J by 4 bases, with 8 bases between. The CDR3 nucleotides are TGCAGTATGGGGGTTAATGAAAAACTGTTTTTT. This sequence encodes CSMGVNEKLFF.

This clonotype was detected only a few times. V is TRBV29-1 and J is TRBJ2-7; 10 bases fit TRBD2. CDR1 SQVTM and CDR2 ANQGSEA come from the germline V gene. This CDR3 spans 13 amino acids. J gave up 3 bases and V 4 bases, and 3 bases lay outside the gene matches. In nucleotides, the CDR3 is TGCAGCGTTGGGTGGACTAGCGGCTACGAGCAGTACTTC. Residues: CSVGWTSGYEQYF.

This clonotype was detected a few times. The chain combines TRBV6-6 with TRBJ1-1; D unresolved. The CDR3 is 13 amino acids. V shed 3 bases and J shed 10 bases, with 15 bases lying between them. Germline V gene lookup returns CDR1 MNHNY and CDR2 SVGAGI (reference sequence). For the CDR3, the DNA is TGTGCCAGCAGTTATACGGACTGGAGAGGAGCTTTCTTT. Its translation is CASSYTDWRGAFF.

This clonotype was detected a few times. One junction end does not reproduce the germline sequence, and a read error may be involved. The chain is built from TRBV7-7 and TRBJ2-1; 8 bases line up with TRBD2. CDR1 and CDR2 from the germline V gene are SSHAT and FNYEAQ (reference sequence). The CDR3 is made up of 17 amino acids. DNA of the CDR3: TGTGCTAGCAGCTTAGGGGGGGGAGTAGCGGGATACAATGAGCAGTTCTTC. This gives the protein CASSLGGGVAGYNEQFF.

The chain carries TRBV20-1 and TRBJ2-7; 9 bases match TRBD1. The length of the CDR3 is 16 residues. The V and J ends lost 4 bases and 0 bases, in that order; junction bases with no gene match: 10. Germline V gives CDR1 DFQATT, CDR2 SNEGSKA (reference sequence). The CDR3 nucleotides are TGCAGTGCTATTAACCGACAGGGGGGCTCCTCCTACGAGCAGTACTTC. Its translation is CSAINRQGGSSYEQYF.